A single sample is the source of the 14 T cell receptor beta chains below, sequenced in a study of response to subunit inactivated influenza vaccine. TCRdb ran MiXCR on the RT-PCR reads and lists one entry per CDR3 protein. The sample lists about 570,000 distinct CDR3 sequences, about 12% occurring once. The specimen comprised PBMCs from blood, sampled on the day of vaccination. The receptors were sampled from a man between 50 and 59 years old who received an inactivated influenza vaccine.

Points on this clonotype: This is likely a read error, given that the CDR3 carries no conserved phenylalanine or tryptophan at its end. V gene TRBV14 combines with J gene TRBJ2-5; TRBD2 is a possible D gene (6 bases). V gave up 0 bases and J gave up 7 bases, with 15 bases separating them. The CDR3 runs to 15 residues. Germline V gene data show CDR1 as SGHDN and CDR2 as FVKESK. The CDR3 is CASSQDVAVYSTQYV. The DNA of the CDR3 is TGTGCCAGCAGCCAAGACGTAGCGGTGTACTCGACCCAGTACGTC.

This clonotype came up a few times. The chain recombines TRBV20-1 with TRBJ2-7; 11 bases align to TRBD2. The CDR3 runs 15 residues. The trim removed 2 bases at V and 0 bases at J, leaving 3 bases unmatched. From germline, CDR1 is DFQATT and CDR2 SNEGSKA (reference sequence). DNA of the CDR3: TGCAGTGCTAGAACTAGCGGGAGTAGCTCCTACGAGCAGTACTTC. Translated: CSARTSGSSSYEQYF.

The rearrangement links TRBV6-1 to TRBJ2-7; D is perhaps TRBD2 (6 bases). This CDR3 has 13 amino acids. CDR1 and CDR2 (germline): MNHNS, SASEGT. V shed 7 bases and J shed 6 bases, with 16 bases lying between them. The CDR3 spells CASIGAGGREQYF. DNA for the CDR3: TGTGCCAGCATTGGGGCCGGGGGTCGCGAGCAGTACTTC.

This clonotype was seen many times. The gene calls are TRBV5-5 and TRBJ1-4; 7 nucleotides line up with TRBD1. CDR1 and CDR2 from the germline V gene are SGHKS and YYEKEE (reference sequence). The CDR3 loop spans 15 amino acids. The trim removed 1 base at V and 4 bases at J, leaving 4 bases unmatched. The CDR3 DNA is TGTGCCAGCAGCTTGAAGGGGGCCTTTAATGAAAAACTGTTTTTT. Its protein product is CASSLKGAFNEKLFF.

This clonotype appeared a few times. The rearrangement links TRBV15 to TRBJ2-5; D ambiguous. In germline, CDR1 is LNHNV, CDR2 YYDKDF (reference sequence). With 1 base removed from V and 4 bases from J, the gap between germline ends came to 16 bases. The CDR3 is made up of 16 amino acids. In DNA form, the CDR3 reads TGTGCCACCAGCAGAGGTCGACCGTCATTGGGAGAGACCCAGTACTTC. It yields the protein CATSRGRPSLGETQYF.

This clonotype was detected a few times. The chain joins TRBV12-3 or TRBV12-4 to TRBJ2-3; 11 nucleotides match TRBD2. The CDR3 extends over 15 amino acids. V dropped 5 bases and J dropped 4; count of bases not matched to a gene: 5. The DNA for the CDR3 is TGTGCCAGCAGTGCACTAGCGGGAGCCGCAGATACGCAGTATTTT. The encoded protein is CASSALAGAADTQYF.

This chain links TRBV3-1 with TRBJ2-7; TRBD1 matches at 7 bases. Germline assignment: CDR1 LGHDT and CDR2 YNNKEL (reference sequence). J gave up 6 bases and V 10 bases, and 9 bases lay outside the gene matches. The CDR3 has 12 amino acids. The CDR3 protein is CATQTGPGEQYF. The CDR3 DNA is TGTGCCACCCAGACAGGGCCGGGCGAGCAGTACTTC.

J is TRBJ1-2 and V is TRBV19; possibly TRBD1 for D (5 bases). Per germline, CDR1 LNHDA and CDR2 SQIVND (reference sequence). This CDR3 is 14 amino acids long. Trimming took off 3 bases at V and 2 bases at J, with 10 bases between the two ends. This CDR3 reads CASSIVRGNYGYTF. The CDR3 DNA is TGTGCCAGTAGTATTGTTCGGGGGAACTATGGCTACACCTTC.

Only a few counts were recorded for this clonotype. The J gene is TRBJ2-3, the V gene TRBV12-3 or TRBV12-4; 11 positions match TRBD2. V lost 6 bases to trimming and J lost 6 bases; unmatched junction nucleotides: 11. This CDR3 is 16 amino acids long. CDR3 amino acids: CASSPGASGRLDTQYF. CDR3 nucleotides: TGTGCCAGCAGCCCGGGCGCTAGCGGGAGGTTGGATACGCAGTATTTT.

This clonotype was counted many times. The chain has TRBV20-1 and TRBJ2-3; possible D gene TRBD2, 5 bases. The germline V gene encodes CDR1 DFQATT and CDR2 SNEGSKA (reference sequence). Between the trimmed V and J ends, which lost 1 base and 8 bases, there was a span of 7 bases. The CDR3 consists of 11 residues. The CDR3 DNA is TGCAGTGCTAGAGGACTACCTACGCAGTATTTT. Translating it yields CSARGLPTQYF.

This clonotype has at least ten counts. This chain uses TRBV12-3 or TRBV12-4 with TRBJ2-1; perhaps TRBD1 as D (6 bases). Trimming removed 1 base from V and 5 bases from J, with 9 bases in between. The CDR3 contains 14 residues. Here the CDR3 DNA reads TGTGCCAGCAGTTTAGTGGGGGCTAACAATGAGCAGTTCTTC. As protein: CASSLVGANNEQFF.

This clonotype was recorded a few times. The chain uses TRBV28 and TRBJ2-3; D is perhaps TRBD2 (7 bases). Deletions cut 5 bases from V and 1 base from J, with 19 bases between. This CDR3 has 17 amino acids. Per the germline V gene, CDR1 is MDHEN and CDR2 is SYDVKM. The CDR3 bases are TGTGCCAGCAGTAGCGCGGGGGCGGGAGCGGGCACAGATACGCAGTATTTT. It codes for CASSSAGAGAGTDTQYF.

Only a few counts were recorded for this clonotype. J is TRBJ2-2 and V is TRBV7-2; 11 nucleotides match TRBD2. V trimming: 1 base; J trimming: 6 bases; junction bases outside the gene matches: 7. Germline V gene data show CDR1 as SGHTA and CDR2 as FQGNSA. The CDR3 consists of 17 residues. CDR3 bases: TGTGCCAGCAGCTTAGTAGTAGGGACTAGCGGCTCCGGGGAGCTGTTTTTT. Protein product: CASSLVVGTSGSGELFF.

The chain combines TRBV7-9 with TRBJ2-1; D ambiguous. V was clipped by 8 bases and J by 0 bases, with 8 bases between them. Per the germline V gene, CDR1 is SEHNR and CDR2 is FQNEAQ (reference sequence). The CDR3 is 13 amino acids. CDR3 nucleotide sequence: TGTGCCAGCGGTGTCAACTCCTACAATGAGCAGTTCTTC. Translation: CASGVNSYNEQFF.